This T cell receptor (beta chain) derives from a study of blood T cells in healthy people across ages (dated by TCRdb to between 2015 and 2017). With respect to the entire study: In model experiments, template switching captured roughly one uniquely barcoded TCR beta cDNA molecule for every two T cells. The study measured age-related changes in TCR beta repertoire diversity using deep sequencing normalized with unique cDNA molecular identifiers. The donors were split into four age groups: young (average about 15 years), middle-aged (39), aged (62) and long-lived (roughly 77). To avoid experimental bias, donors of different ages were distributed randomly across sequencing lanes. The study analyzed two additional independent replicas of 1 million unique cDNA reads from the same blood draw for two donors, one aged 18 to 30 and one aged 80 or older. The study at large found these results: There was a strong correlation between observed TCR beta diversity and the percentage of naive T cells measured by flow cytometry. Compared with the aged group, more naive CD4+ T cells, fewer expanded clones and increased TCR diversity were shown by the long-lived group, suggesting age selection. Estimates of total diversity from one million sequenced T cells were regarded as lower bounds and underestimates. Observed TCR beta diversity per million T cells fell roughly linearly with age, and a significant reduction was already apparent by age roughly 40. Because profiling used bulk unsorted PBMCs, naive and antigen-experienced compartments could not be compared conclusively. Because donor CMV infection status was unknown, age-related changes in expanded clonotypes were potentially confounded.

Library prep was done by 5' RACE. Instrument on record: Illumina HiSeq 2500. A second PCR of roughly 7 to 11 cycles was performed with a sample-barcoded 5' primer and a J-beta primer mix. A unique molecular identifier was introduced onto each TCR beta cDNA molecule by a template-switch 5' adaptor carrying 12 random nucleotides. At least 2.5 million CDR3-containing paired-end reads were obtained from each sample. The Mint cDNA synthesis kit, primed by a TRBC-specific oligonucleotide, was used to synthesize first-strand cDNA from all RNA. Following uracil-DNA glycosylase treatment, all cDNA underwent a first 18-cycle PCR with the universal primers M1SS and BC2_uni_R. The study's own analysis went as follows. Each sample was normalized by randomly selecting 1 million high-quality reads, each carrying a distinct molecular identifier. Reads with shared molecular identifiers were discarded instead of being binned into consensus sequences. CDR3 identification, clonotype clustering and error correction used MiTCR with a Q25 quality threshold and the strictest error-elimination algorithm. A nonparametric unseen species model using Euler transformation provided a lower-bound estimate of total TCR beta diversity. Using fastp at Q25 and MiXCR, TCRdb reprocessed the public reads and kept productive beta chains. CDR3 protein sequences are deduplicated, and each keeps its most common genes and DNA. The V and J calls reflect TCRdb's pipeline rather than the authors' work. For this sample there are about 830,000 distinct CDR3 sequences; approximately 67% appear just once. The ten biggest clones cover about 27% of the sample.

The cysteine opens and the phenylalanine closes a CDR3 of 14 amino acids. Left in the record is the CDR3 DNA by itself, 42 bases read in frame from the first base. V loses 2 bases, J loses 5 bases, and the germline ends lie 12 bases apart. This clonotype was recorded a few times. Its antigen is not yet known. Base qualities are not provided; no much larger clone lies one nucleotide away. Donors were 35 to 40 systemically healthy Caucasian individuals from Russia aged roughly 6 to 95 years. Ten milliliters of peripheral blood were drawn from each donor into EDTA-treated Vacutainer tubes. PBMCs were isolated by Ficoll-Paque density-gradient centrifugation, with at least 7 million obtained per sample. Total RNA was extracted from PBMCs with Trizol reagent, with at least 5.5 micrograms obtained per sample. Naive CD45RAhigh/CD27high T cell percentages were measured by flow cytometry on a PBMC aliquot from every donor.

The sequenced sample was blood. This clonotype originated in a man aged 25-45 years in good health. This receptor chain uses TRBV12-3 or TRBV12-4 and TRBJ2-5; the D gene lacks a confident call. CDR3 sequence: CASSLRATLETQYF. The nucleotide sequence reads TGTGCCAGCAGTTTACGGGCAACCCTGGAGACCCAGTACTTC.